This TCR beta chain was captured by sequencing in a study of blood T cells in healthy people across ages. Sample-barcoded 5' priming and a J-beta primer mix drove a second PCR of roughly 6 to 12 cycles. Each CDR3 protein gets one entry after TCRdb re-called the 5' RACE reads with MiXCR. Found here are hundreds of thousands of distinct CDR3 sequences, roughly 20% of them singletons; the top ten hold approximately 3.6%. The CDR3 length is 14 residues. Material for sequencing was blood. This clonotype was sampled from a man aged 70-80 years in good health. The V call is TRBV21-1, the J call TRBJ2-7; the DNA was not compared with TRBD2, the D call given in the table. TRBV21-1 is designated a pseudogene. The CDR3 spells CAGVLAVSSYEQYF. CDR3 sequence (DNA): TGTGCCGGCGTGCTAGCGGTCAGCTCCTACGAGCAGTACTTC.